This T cell receptor gamma chain was identified during a study of Vδ1+ human thymocytes. General observations from the study: In the thymus, TRG and TRD repertoires looked highly polyclonal with Gaussian CDR3 lengths. Despite high sort purity, around 19% of thymic T cell receptor delta sequences were Vdelta2.

Extracted RNA was reverse transcribed into cDNA. The CDR3 regions were amplified by multiplex PCR from V-gene primers to a constant-region primer. TCRdb applied CATT to the multiplex PCR reads for clone calling. Among tens of thousands of gamma-chain clones listed, approximately 13% were seen once. CDR3 length: 13 residues. CDR1 GITISATS and CDR2 ISYDGTV come from the germline V gene (reference sequence). V dropped 0 bases and J dropped 3; count of bases not matched to a gene: 2. This clone is classed as medium-sized. What it recognizes is unknown. The sample has other DNA sequences that encode this CDR3 too. Thymocytes were sorted as CD3+ TCRVdelta1+ TCRVdelta2- after alphabeta T cell depletion.

Sequencing input: Vdelta1+ gamma-delta thymocytes from the thymus. Subset denoted: FACS-sorted CD3+ TCRalphabeta- TCRVdelta1+ TCRVdelta2- thymocytes. The chain recombines TRGV9 with TRGJ1 or TRGJ2. The receptor was isolated from a child under three years old who had congenital heart surgery. CDR3 bases: TGTGCCTTGTGGGAGGTGCTTTATTATAAGAAACTCTTT. Residues: CALWEVLYYKKLF.